Below are 18 T cell receptor beta chains sequenced from a single sample in a study of shared clonotypes between healthy human individuals. The repertoire was sequenced with immunoSEQ multiplex PCR; TCRdb's copy has only in-frame clones and lacks some. The sample contains over a million clones, approximately 80% of which appear only once. The material sequenced was memory CD4+ T cells from PBMCs. Subset given: CD45RA-negative fraction. These receptors all stem from a man aged 18 to 29 in good health. Some clones in this sample may be carry-over from other donors' samples.

This clone was recorded at least ten times. The chain has TRBV5-1 and TRBJ2-5; 11 nucleotides agree with TRBD2. Trimming at V came to 4 bases and at J to 5 bases, leaving 13 bases not matched to a gene. CDR3 length equals 17 residues. CDR1 and CDR2 from the germline V gene are SGHRS and YFSETQ. For the CDR3, the DNA is TGCGCCAGCAGCCCGGGACTAGCGGATTCTTGGGTTGAGACCCAGTACTTC. This sequence encodes CASSPGLADSWVETQYF.

This chain links TRBV5-1 with TRBJ2-1; 7 nucleotides match TRBD2. The J segment lost 8 bases and the V segment lost 0 bases, leaving 11 bases of the junction unmatched. The CDR3 runs to 16 residues. Germline CDR1 is SGHRS and CDR2 is YFSETQ. CDR3 bases: TGCGCCAGCAGCTTGGCCCTCGCGGGAGCTTCCCATGAGCAGTTCTTC. Translation: CASSLALAGASHEQFF.

This rearrangement joins TRBV5-1 to TRBJ2-1, with 8 bases fitting TRBD2. V shed 4 bases, J shed 8 bases, and the junction held 14 bases outside the gene matches. The CDR3 is 16 residues long. The germline V gene encodes CDR1 SGHRS and CDR2 YFSETQ. The CDR3 spells CASSMRPREGPHEQFF. The DNA for the CDR3 is TGCGCCAGCAGCATGCGCCCACGGGAGGGCCCCCATGAGCAGTTCTTC. Supplemented by reference TRBV5-1 and TRBJ2-1, the full variable domain reads KAGVTQTPRYLIKTRGQQVTLSCSPISGHRSVSWYQQTPGQGLQFLFEYFSETQRNKGNFPGRFSGRQFSNSRSEMNVSTLELGDSALYLCASSMRPREGPHEQFFGPGTRLTVL.

As for this clone: Being one base from a much bigger clone, this may be a read error. The conserved phenylalanine or tryptophan normally closing the CDR3 is absent here, so this likely arose from a read error. The chain combines TRBV30 with TRBJ1-1; D gene uncertain. Trimming shortened V by 3 bases and J by 5 bases, and 7 bases separated the two germline ends. The length of the CDR3 is 11 residues. CDR1 is GTSNPN, CDR2 SVGIG, per germline (reference sequence). CDR3 in DNA: TGTGCCTGGAGCCCGAGAACTGAAGCTTTCCTT. It translates to CAWSPRTEAFL.

The V and J genes are TRBV2 and TRBJ2-2, with D possibly TRBD2 on 5 matching bases. The CDR3 is 13 residues long. Germline lookup yields CDR1 SNHLY and CDR2 FYNNEI. Trimming removed 6 bases at V and 12 bases at J, with 17 bases between. The CDR3 DNA reads TGTGCCAGCAGAGGGAGATACCGGGCCCAGCTGTTTTTT. Translated: CASRGRYRAQLFF.

This clone was recorded at least ten times. V gene TRBV5-1 combines with J gene TRBJ1-1, with 8 bases matching TRBD1. The germline V gene has CDR1 SGHRS and CDR2 YFSETQ. The CDR3 spans 15 residues. Trimming at V came to 2 bases and at J to 5 bases, leaving 8 bases not matched to a gene. The DNA of the CDR3 is TGCGCCAGCAGCTTAGGGGGACAGGAGAGTACTGAAGCTTTCTTT. Amino acid sequence: CASSLGGQESTEAFF.

This clone was found many times. The gene calls are TRBV19 and TRBJ1-2, with D perhaps matching TRBD1 (5 bases). Germline V gene sequence: CDR1 LNHDA, CDR2 SQIVND (reference sequence). Between the trimmed V and J ends, which lost 1 base and 4 bases, there was a span of 10 bases. There are 14 residues in the CDR3. CDR3: CASSIADTLYGYTF. For the CDR3, the DNA is TGTGCCAGTAGTATAGCGGACACCCTCTATGGCTACACCTTC.

The chain uses TRBV7-8 and TRBJ2-3; no reliable D call. Deletions cut 2 bases from V and 4 bases from J, with 10 bases between. Germline CDR1 and CDR2: SGHVS and FQNEAQ. This CDR3 spans 14 amino acids. The CDR3 protein is CASSLTEVSDTQYF. The CDR3 bases are TGTGCCAGCAGCTTAACTGAGGTTTCAGATACGCAGTATTTT.

V usage is TRBV4-1 and J usage is TRBJ2-7; 12 nucleotides align to TRBD2. The CDR3 runs to 14 residues. Germline CDR1 is MGHRA and CDR2 is YSYEKL. V shed 5 bases and J 3 bases; nucleotides not matched to a gene: 2. The CDR3 nucleotides read TGCGCCAGCAGCAAGGGACTAGCGGGCTACGAGCAGTACTTC. It is translated as CASSKGLAGYEQYF.

This clone appeared a few times. A far larger clone differs by one base, so this is likely a read error. V gene TRBV30 combines with J gene TRBJ2-7; D tentatively reads TRBD1 or TRBD2 (6 bases each). The CDR3 is 15 amino acids. Germline V gene lookup returns CDR1 GTSNPN and CDR2 SVGIG (reference sequence). CDR3 sequence: CARSGGSGTYYEQYF. CDR3 in DNA: TGTGCCCGGAGTGGGGGCTCCGGGACTTACTACGAGCAGTACTTC.

This chain links TRBV30 with TRBJ1-1, with D possibly matching TRBD1 (5 bases). The ends were cut back, 2 bases at V and 0 bases at J, with 10 bases in the middle. The CDR3 runs to 14 residues. CDR1 is GTSNPN and CDR2 is SVGIG in the germline V gene (reference sequence). DNA of the CDR3: TGTGCCTGGAGTAGAGACAGTCTGAACACTGAAGCTTTCTTT. Translation: CAWSRDSLNTEAFF.

This clone was observed a handful of times. The gene calls are TRBV10-3 and TRBJ2-7; TRBD2 agrees at 7 bases. The CDR3 has 14 residues. V was pared by 4 bases and J by 2 bases, with 5 bases of the junction left unmatched. Germline values: CDR1 ENHRY, CDR2 SYGVKD. The chain's CDR3 is CAISAGLGAYEQYF. DNA of the CDR3: TGTGCCATCAGTGCCGGACTAGGGGCCTACGAGCAGTACTTC.

This clone was seen a few times. The chain has TRBV11-2 and TRBJ2-3, with TRBD2 matching over 13 bases. V was pared by 6 bases and J by 2 bases, with 5 bases of the junction left unmatched. This CDR3 is 16 amino acids long. Looked up from germline, CDR1 is SGHAT and CDR2 is FQNNGV. The CDR3 loop is CASSLLAGGDTDTQYF. The CDR3, as DNA: TGTGCCAGCAGTTTACTAGCGGGAGGGGACACAGATACGCAGTATTTT.

This chain links TRBV28 with TRBJ2-7; 8 bases are shared with TRBD1. This CDR3 is built from 18 residues. The ends lost 5 bases at V and 2 bases at J; junction bases unmatched: 17. Germline-derived CDR1 and CDR2 are MDHEN and SYDVKM. The CDR3 DNA is TGTGCCAGCAGTACCTCCCAACTCGGGGCAGGGGGCCCCTACGAGCAGTACTTC. This codes for CASSTSQLGAGGPYEQYF.

The chain is built from TRBV5-4 and TRBJ2-1, with a possible D match to TRBD1 (6 bases). Germline-derived CDR1 and CDR2 are SGHNT and YYREEE (reference sequence). This CDR3 is built from 13 residues. V dropped 9 bases and J dropped 9 bases, with 19 bases sitting between them. CDR3: CATNPRGKFEQFF. The CDR3 DNA follows: TGTGCCACCAACCCCAGGGGAAAGTTTGAGCAGTTCTTC. The entire variable domain, with the rest obtained from reference TRBV5-4 and TRBJ2-1, is as follows: ETGVTQSPTHLIKTRGQQVTLRCSSQSGHNTVSWYQQALGQGPQFIFQYYREEENGRGNFPPRFSGLQFPNYSSELNVNALELDDSALYLCATNPRGKFEQFFGPGTRLTVL.

The chain carries TRBV18 and TRBJ2-7; D remains ambiguous. Germline CDR1 and CDR2: KGHSH and LQKENI. The CDR3 runs to 14 residues. V lost 5 bases and J 2 bases, leaving 13 bases between the germline ends. CDR3 nucleotide sequence: TGTGCCAGCTCAGGAACAGCCAATACCTACGAGCAGTACTTC. Encoded protein: CASSGTANTYEQYF.

The chain uses TRBV27 and TRBJ2-2; possibly TRBD1 or TRBD2 for D (5 bases each). V lost 5 bases, J lost 0 bases, and 16 bases lay in between. The germline CDR1 and CDR2 sequences are MNHEY and SMNVEV (reference sequence). The CDR3 is 17 residues long. As DNA, the CDR3 is TGTGCCAGCAGTCTCGGGACCCAACTCGCGAACACCGGGGAGCTGTTTTTT. Encoded protein: CASSLGTQLANTGELFF.

The sample holds one count of this clone. This may arise from a read error, as a much more abundant clone is one base away. Because the CDR3's place on the DNA is in doubt, the DNA is left out and the CDR3 is given as listed by TCRdb. This sequence joins TRBV30 and TRBJ1-6. Germline V gene data show CDR1 as GTSNPN and CDR2 as SVGIG (reference sequence). The CDR3 region is 16 residues in length, termini included. CDR3 loop: CAWSVGSGSNNSPPHF.